Below, 27 T cell receptor beta chains from the same sample are listed, as sequenced in a study of T cells in Graves' hyperthyroidism and ophthalmopathy (dated by TCRdb to the late 2010s). The receptor library was made with multiplex PCR. The sequencing machine was an Illumina HiSeq 2000. Amplification of TCR beta CDR3 regions was carried out from RNA transcripts. For the first round of RT-PCR on the TCR CDR3, the HTBI primer set was used together with the Qiagen OneStep RT-PCR kit. The public reads were reanalyzed by TCRdb: fastp trimming at Q25, MiXCR alignment, in-frame beta chains only. When rows share a CDR3 protein, they turn into one entry using the most common DNA and genes. This sample comprises a few hundred thousand distinct CDR3 sequences, roughly 15% of them detected only once. The top ten clones comprise 4% to 6.5% of the sample. The sequenced sample was blood. The source of these receptors is a young woman with Graves' hyperthyroidism.

This clonotype was seen repeatedly, ten times or more. This chain connects TRBV3-1 to TRBJ2-7, with 9 positions matching TRBD2. V shed 0 bases, J shed 1 base, and the junction held 1 base outside the gene matches. The length of the CDR3 is 15 residues. Per the germline V gene, CDR1 is LGHDT and CDR2 is YNNKEL (reference sequence). CDR3 residues: CASSQDAGGSYEQYF. CDR3 nucleotides: TGTGCCAGCAGCCAAGATGCGGGAGGGTCCTACGAGCAGTACTTC.

Details on this clonotype: This could be a read error, since a much larger clone is one nucleotide away. The chain carries TRBV28 and TRBJ1-2, with 7 bases identical to TRBD1. Germline-derived CDR1 and CDR2 are MDHEN and SYDVKM. The CDR3 is 13 residues long. V shed 11 bases and J 3 bases; nucleotides not matched to a gene: 9. The CDR3 DNA reads as TGTGCCGGCAAGACAGGGCAGGACTATGGCTACACCTTC. This translates into CAGKTGQDYGYTF.

This clonotype has a count of ten or more. The chain is built from TRBV27 and TRBJ2-1; 9 nucleotides match TRBD1. Germline CDR1 reads MNHEY; CDR2 reads SMNVEV (reference sequence). V lost 3 bases and J lost 2; bases outside the gene matches: 2. CDR3 length: 15 amino acids. The CDR3 sequence is CASSLTGGTYNEQFF. Written as DNA, the CDR3 is TGTGCCAGCAGTTTGACAGGGGGTACCTACAATGAGCAGTTCTTC.

Here the CDR3 reads CASSPIPRGGQETQYF. CDR3 DNA: TGTGCCAGCTCACCAATCCCCAGGGGGGGACAAGAGACCCAGTACTTC. The chain employs TRBV18 and TRBJ2-5; D may be TRBD1 or TRBD2 (7 bases each). The V end was cut by 2 bases, the J end by 2 bases, with 15 bases between. The CDR3 length is 16 residues. Germline V gene sequence: CDR1 KGHSH, CDR2 LQKENI.

Notes on this clonotype: A read error may explain this, as a much larger clone is one base away. V is TRBV20-1 and J is TRBJ2-7, with 7 bases fitting TRBD2. V was clipped by 7 bases and J by 5 bases; unmatched bases: 8. This CDR3 contains 12 residues. Per the germline V gene, CDR1 is DFQATT and CDR2 is SNEGSKA (reference sequence). CDR3 DNA sequence: TGCAGTGGGAGGGCGGGAGTCCACGAGCAGTACTTC. Encoded protein: CSGRAGVHEQYF.

This chain joins TRBV29-1 and TRBJ2-1, with 10 bases fitting TRBD2. The CDR3 loop spans 16 amino acids. Germline lookup yields CDR1 SQVTM and CDR2 ANQGSEA. Trimming took 1 base from V and 0 from J; bases not matched to a gene: 3. CDR3 loop: CSVEVASGSSYNEQFF. The CDR3 region has the DNA TGCAGCGTTGAAGTGGCTAGCGGGAGCTCCTACAATGAGCAGTTCTTC.

V gene TRBV3-1 combines with J gene TRBJ1-2, with no clear D. CDR3 size: 14 residues. The germline gives CDR1 LGHDT, CDR2 YNNKEL (reference sequence). V shed 1 base and J shed 8 bases, with 14 bases lying between them. The CDR3 spells CASSQVGERGGYTF. In nucleotides, the CDR3 is TGTGCCAGCAGCCAAGTTGGAGAGAGAGGCGGCTACACCTTC.

This clonotype was counted a few times. The chain combines TRBV5-4 with TRBJ1-1; no definite D call. CDR3 length equals 16 residues. The V end lost 1 base, the J end lost 0 bases, and 13 bases lay between the germline ends. Looked up from germline, CDR1 is SGHNT and CDR2 is YYREEE (reference sequence). In nucleotides, the CDR3 is TGTGCCAGCAGCTTGTCAAGGGCCGCCATGAACACTGAAGCTTTCTTT. The encoded protein is CASSLSRAAMNTEAFF.

This clonotype was counted at least ten times. This chain joins TRBV20-1 and TRBJ2-7, with D possibly matching TRBD1 (5 bases). CDR1 is DFQATT, CDR2 SNEGSKA, per germline (reference sequence). V dropped 0 bases and J dropped 3 bases, with 12 bases sitting between them. The CDR3 spans 14 residues. The CDR3 DNA follows: TGCAGTGCTAGAGAACCGACAGACAACTACGAGCAGTACTTC. It codes for CSAREPTDNYEQYF.

The chain uses TRBV19 and TRBJ1-5; D is perhaps TRBD1 (6 bases). V lost 1 base to trimming and J lost 7 bases, with 11 bases between them. The CDR3 covers 14 residues. Germline V gene sequence: CDR1 LNHDA, CDR2 SQIVND (reference sequence). CDR3 residues: CASSIVGGRQPQHF. As DNA, the CDR3 is TGTGCCAGTAGTATAGTTGGGGGGCGCCAGCCCCAGCATTTT.

This clonotype was observed many times. This chain uses TRBV28 with TRBJ1-1; perhaps TRBD1 as D (6 bases). The CDR3 sequence is 14 residues long. Trimming took 11 bases from V and 5 from J, leaving 21 bases between them. The germline V gene encodes CDR1 MDHEN and CDR2 SYDVKM. CDR3 residues: CAGREGGLRTEAFF. CDR3 in DNA: TGTGCCGGCCGGGAAGGGGGGTTGAGGACTGAAGCTTTCTTT.

Turning to this clonotype: A much larger clone sits a single nucleotide away, making a read error possible. This chain joins TRBV30 and TRBJ1-2, with D tentatively TRBD1 (6 bases). This CDR3 is built from 13 residues. From germline, CDR1 is GTSNPN and CDR2 SVGIG (reference sequence). In DNA, the CDR3 is TGTGCCTGGCGTGTAACAGGGAGATATGGCTACACCTTC. Its translation is CAWRVTGRYGYTF.

This clonotype was picked up many times. This sequence joins TRBV12-3 or TRBV12-4 and TRBJ2-7; 8 bases match TRBD1. V dropped 6 bases and J dropped 0; count of bases not matched to a gene: 10. This CDR3 has 16 amino acids. The CDR3 is CASRAGTGMSSYEQYF. DNA for the CDR3: TGTGCCAGCAGGGCGGGGACAGGAATGAGCTCCTACGAGCAGTACTTC.

The genes are TRBV6-1 and TRBJ1-4; possible D gene TRBD1, 6 bases. The CDR3 spans 13 residues. With 7 bases removed from V and 7 bases from J, the gap between germline ends came to 13 bases. Germline-derived CDR1 and CDR2 are MNHNS and SASEGT. CDR3 sequence reads: CASTGTLGEKLFF. In nucleotides, the CDR3 is TGTGCCAGCACCGGGACATTAGGTGAAAAACTGTTTTTT.

This clonotype was seen many times. The genes are TRBV20-1 and TRBJ2-3, with a tentative D call TRBD2 (5 bases). Germline V gene data show CDR1 as DFQATT and CDR2 as SNEGSKA (reference sequence). V lost 0 bases, J lost 0 bases, and 13 bases lay in between. The length of the CDR3 is 16 residues. The CDR3 is CSARDRAVKSTDTQYF. The CDR3 DNA reads TGCAGTGCTAGAGATCGAGCGGTAAAGAGCACAGATACGCAGTATTTT.

Concerning this clonotype itself: A single base separates this from a much larger clone, so it may be a read error. This sequence joins TRBV6-1 and TRBJ2-7; possibly TRBD2 for D (6 bases). This CDR3 region has 13 residues. V was trimmed by 1 base and J by 2 bases, leaving 6 bases between them. CDR1 MNHNS and CDR2 SASEGT come from the germline V gene. Here the CDR3 DNA reads TGTGCCAGCAGTGAAGGGGAGGCCTACGAGCAGTACTTC. It encodes CASSEGEAYEQYF.

The chain links TRBV20-1 to TRBJ2-2; a weak D match, TRBD1 (6 bases). The V gene's germline CDR1 is DFQATT and CDR2 SNEGSKA (reference sequence). V was cut by 4 bases and J by 4 bases, with 16 bases left in between. The CDR3 consists of 15 residues. CDR3 in DNA: TGCAGTGCTAACCCTAGGGCAGGGGTCACCGGGGAGCTGTTTTTT. This encodes CSANPRAGVTGELFF.

This clonotype was recorded many times. The V call is TRBV18, the J call TRBJ2-3; possible D gene TRBD1, 6 bases. Trimming took off 8 bases at V and 2 bases at J, with 11 bases between the two ends. Germline V lookup: CDR1 KGHSH, CDR2 LQKENI. CDR3 length equals 13 residues. Here the CDR3 DNA reads TGTGCCAGCAATGGACAGTCCACAGATACGCAGTATTTT. Residues: CASNGQSTDTQYF.

This clonotype was observed many times. The chain carries TRBV27 and TRBJ1-4, with D tentatively TRBD1 (5 bases). Trimming stripped 0 bases from V and 4 bases from J, with 9 bases between. Germline V gives CDR1 MNHEY, CDR2 SMNVEV (reference sequence). The CDR3 spans 15 residues. The CDR3 coding sequence is TGTGCCAGCAGTTTATCGGGACTGAATAATGAAAAACTGTTTTTT. This gives the protein CASSLSGLNNEKLFF.

This clonotype was detected many times. This sequence joins TRBV7-9 and TRBJ2-3; TRBD2 agrees at 8 bases. The CDR3 runs to 15 residues. The trim removed 0 bases at V and 5 bases at J, leaving 4 bases unmatched. The germline V gene has CDR1 SEHNR and CDR2 FQNEAQ (reference sequence). The CDR3 sequence is CASSLASGGGDTQYF. The CDR3 nucleotides read TGTGCCAGCAGCTTAGCGTCGGGGGGGGGAGATACGCAGTATTTT.

This clonotype occurred many times. The rearrangement links TRBV18 to TRBJ2-5; TRBD1 matches 7 bases. The CDR3 runs 16 residues. Germline CDR1 and CDR2: KGHSH and LQKENI. Trimming at V came to 1 base and at J to 0 bases, leaving 5 bases not matched to a gene. CDR3 bases: TGTGCCAGCTCACCACGTATAGGGACAGACCAAGAGACCCAGTACTTC. Protein sequence: CASSPRIGTDQETQYF.

This clonotype was seen ten or more times. The chain combines TRBV11-2 with TRBJ2-2; 8 nucleotides line up with TRBD2. CDR1 is SGHAT and CDR2 is FQNNGV in the germline V gene. The CDR3 length is 15 residues. Trimming removed 3 bases from V and 7 bases from J; junction bases left unmatched: 7. CDR3 DNA sequence: TGTGCCAGCAGCTTCCTTAGCGGGAATGTCGGGGAGCTGTTTTTT. It codes for CASSFLSGNVGELFF.

This clonotype was seen at least ten times. The rearrangement joins TRBV6-1 to TRBJ2-3; 7 bases are a match to TRBD2. After removal of 6 bases from V and 9 bases from J, the junction contained 6 bases not matched to a gene. The CDR3 length is 12 residues. Germline loops: CDR1 MNHNS, CDR2 SASEGT. The CDR3 nucleotides read TGTGCCAGCAGCTATCAGGGAGGGACGCAGTATTTT. Translating gives CASSYQGGTQYF.

CDR3 region: CASLGTGLTEAFF. In nucleotides, the CDR3 is TGTGCCAGCTTAGGGACAGGGCTCACTGAAGCTTTCTTT. The chain uses TRBV18 and TRBJ1-1; 9 positions match TRBD1. After removal of 7 bases from V and 4 bases from J, the junction contained 4 bases not matched to a gene. The CDR3 loop spans 13 amino acids. Germline CDR1 is KGHSH and CDR2 is LQKENI.

The table lists this clonotype with many counts. A read error may account for a junction end that differs from germline. The chain is built from TRBV19 and TRBJ1-5; 10 bases are shared with TRBD1. The germline CDR1 and CDR2 sequences are LNHDA and SQIVND (reference sequence). This CDR3 comprises 14 residues. CDR3 sequence: CASQGDRGNQPQHF. The CDR3 coding sequence is TGTGCCAGCCAGGGGGACAGGGGCAACCAGCCCCAGCATTTT.

The chain joins TRBV28 to TRBJ2-7; a weak D match, TRBD2 (5 bases). V gave up 6 bases and J gave up 2 bases, with 20 bases separating them. This CDR3 has 16 residues. Per germline, CDR1 MDHEN and CDR2 SYDVKM. CDR3 coding DNA: TGTGCCAGCAGCCTTCTAGCCGGGATTTTCACCTACGAGCAGTACTTC. It yields the protein CASSLLAGIFTYEQYF.

This clonotype has more than one count but fewer than ten. This chain joins TRBV20-1 and TRBJ2-1, with D hard to call. From germline, CDR1 is DFQATT and CDR2 SNEGSKA (reference sequence). This CDR3 is built from 13 residues. The V and J ends lost 6 bases and 6 bases respectively, with 15 bases between them. The CDR3 sequence is CSALVRGINEQFF. DNA for the CDR3: TGCAGTGCCTTAGTACGTGGGATCAATGAGCAGTTCTTC.